This TCR beta chain is drawn from a study of T cell repertoires in cytomegalovirus infection. Looking at the study overall: CMV infection together with matching HLA type was indicated by public TCR beta signatures. Study-level points and caveats: Public TCR beta family frequency separated CMV-and-HLA carriers, including in an independent cohort. Across the ex vivo response, the dominant clonotypes were HLA-C-restricted CMV-specific TCR beta clonotypes.

TCRdb reanalysed the reads using MiXCR and keeps one entry per CDR3 protein. This sample has around 170,000 distinct CDR3 sequences, with about 15% found just once. Notes on this clonotype: Its antigen is not known.

V lost 5 bases to trimming and J lost 7 bases, with 5 bases between them. The CDR3 loop spans 11 amino acids. Germline loops: CDR1 MDHEN, CDR2 SYDVKM. This TCR came from a human donor in good health (CMV status not recorded). Some clones in this sample may be carry-over from other donors' samples. The rearrangement uses TRBV28 and TRBJ2-2; no clear D. Sequenced input: CD8+ T cells from PBMCs. CDR3 in amino acids: CASSIHGELFF. DNA for the CDR3: TGTGCCAGCAGTATTCACGGGGAGCTGTTTTTT.